This T cell receptor beta chain comes out of a study of blood T cell repertoires in COVID-19. The CDR3 runs 14 residues. CDR1 and CDR2 from the germline V gene are SQVTM and ANQGSEA. The germline V and J ends were trimmed by 0 bases and 5 bases, with 10 bases remaining between them. Clones were read by immunoSEQ multiplex PCR, and TCRdb kept only the in-frame ones, dropping some. The table includes some 100,000 clones, around 86% detected once. The clonotype originates from a man aged 45-65 years with acute or convalescent COVID-19. The sequencing sample was made of peripheral blood. The rearrangement uses TRBV29-1 and TRBJ1-4, with D perhaps TRBD1 (5 bases). The CDR3 DNA sequence: TGCAGCGTTGAAGATCGAAGGACAAATGAAAAACTGTTTTTT. Its translation: CSVEDRRTNEKLFF. The full variable domain, in which reference TRBV29-1 and TRBJ1-4 provide the parts outside the CDR3, is SAVISQKPSRDICQRGTSLTIQCQVDSQVTMMFWYRQQPGQSLTLIATANQGSEATYESGFVIDKFPISRPNLTFSTLTVSNMSPEDSSIYLCSVEDRRTNEKLFFGSGTQLSVL.